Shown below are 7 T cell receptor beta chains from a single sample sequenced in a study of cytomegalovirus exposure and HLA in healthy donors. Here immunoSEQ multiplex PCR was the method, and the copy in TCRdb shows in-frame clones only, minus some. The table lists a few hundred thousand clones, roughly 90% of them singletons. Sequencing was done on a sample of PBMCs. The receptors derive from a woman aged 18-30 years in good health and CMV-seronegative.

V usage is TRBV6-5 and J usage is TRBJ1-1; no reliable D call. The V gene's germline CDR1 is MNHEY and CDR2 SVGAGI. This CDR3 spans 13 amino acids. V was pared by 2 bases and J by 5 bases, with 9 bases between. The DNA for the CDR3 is TGTGCCAGCAGTTACACGGGGAGGACTGAAGCTTTCTTT. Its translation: CASSYTGRTEAFF.

The CDR3, as DNA: TGTGCCAGCAGCTCTCGGGACTTCAACGTCTTCTTT. This translates into CASSSRDFNVFF. The J gene is TRBJ1-1, the V gene TRBV7-6, with TRBD1 as a possible D gene (5 bases). The V gene's germline CDR1 is SGHVS and CDR2 FNYEAQ. V shed 4 bases and J shed 14 bases, with 17 bases lying between them. The CDR3 has 12 amino acids.

The CDR3 region has the DNA TGTGCCAGCAGCGGCCGGACAGCTGGCTCTGAAGCTTTCTTT. This codes for CASSGRTAGSEAFF. The genes are TRBV5-4 and TRBJ1-1; D is possibly TRBD1 (6 bases). The CDR3 has 14 amino acids. V was pared by 4 bases and J by 6 bases, with 16 bases between. Germline CDR1 SGHNT, CDR2 YYREEE (reference sequence).

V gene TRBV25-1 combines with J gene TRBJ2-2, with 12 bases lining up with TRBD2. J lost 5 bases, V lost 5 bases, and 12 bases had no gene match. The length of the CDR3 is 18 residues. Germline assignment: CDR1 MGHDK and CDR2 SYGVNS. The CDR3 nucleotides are TGTGCCAGCAGTCCCTACCCCCACGGACTAGCGGGAACCGGGGAGCTGTTTTTT. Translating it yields CASSPYPHGLAGTGELFF. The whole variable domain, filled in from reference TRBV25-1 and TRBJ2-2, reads EADIYQTPRYLVIGTGKKITLECSQTMGHDKMYWYQQDPGMELHLIHYSYGVNSTEKGDLSSESTVSRIRTEHFPLTLESARPSHTSQYLCASSPYPHGLAGTGELFFGEGSRLTVL.

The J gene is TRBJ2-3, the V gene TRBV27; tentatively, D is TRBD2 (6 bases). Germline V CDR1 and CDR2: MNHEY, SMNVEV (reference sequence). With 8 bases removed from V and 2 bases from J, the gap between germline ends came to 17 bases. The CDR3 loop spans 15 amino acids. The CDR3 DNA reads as TGTGCCAGCGCCCCACTTGGGGGGTCCACAGATACGCAGTATTTT. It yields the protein CASAPLGGSTDTQYF.

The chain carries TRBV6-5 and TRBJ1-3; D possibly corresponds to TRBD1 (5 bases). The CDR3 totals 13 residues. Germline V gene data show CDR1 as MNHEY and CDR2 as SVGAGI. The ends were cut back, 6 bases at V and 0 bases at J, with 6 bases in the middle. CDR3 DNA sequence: TGTGCCAGCAGAGGGGTCTCTGGAAACACCATATATTTT. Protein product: CASRGVSGNTIYF.

In DNA, the CDR3 is TGTGCCAGCAGCGAACTTGTCTATGGCTACACCTTC. This sequence encodes CASSELVYGYTF. The gene calls are TRBV11-2 and TRBJ1-2; D ambiguous. Trimming stripped 5 bases from V and 4 bases from J, with 8 bases between. Per germline, CDR1 SGHAT and CDR2 FQNNGV. CDR3 length: 12 amino acids.